The 8 T cell receptor beta chains reported below all come from one sample, sequenced in a study of T cells in Graves' hyperthyroidism and ophthalmopathy. Amplified TCR beta CDR3 regions derived from RNA transcripts. HTBI primers were the set used in a first-round RT-PCR of the TCR CDR3. One entry per CDR3 protein results from TCRdb running MiXCR on the multiplex PCR reads. This table has 300,000 to 350,000 distinct CDR3 sequences, approximately 18% appearing once. The specimen sequenced was blood. The origin of the receptors is a woman between 45 and 60 years old with Graves' hyperthyroidism.

This clonotype was recorded many times. The chain links TRBV28 to TRBJ2-7; no definite D call. V was trimmed by 2 bases and J by 0 bases, leaving 8 bases between them. Germline values: CDR1 MDHEN, CDR2 SYDVKM. The CDR3 spans 14 residues. CDR3 DNA: TGTGCCAGCAGTTTAGGGCAGGTCTCCTACGAGCAGTACTTC. Translated, it gives CASSLGQVSYEQYF. Based on the CDR3 plus reference TRBV28 and TRBJ2-7, the full variable domain is DVKVTQSSRYLVKRTGEKVFLECVQDMDHENMFWYRQDPGLGLRLIYFSYDVKMKEKGDIPEGYSVSREKKERFSLILESASTNQTSMYLCASSLGQVSYEQYFGPGTRLTVT.

Concerning this clonotype: At one of its ends the junction is not consistent with the germline gene, which may arise from a read error. The V call is TRBV12-3 or TRBV12-4, the J call TRBJ2-7, with 7 bases that match TRBD2. The CDR3 contains 14 residues. The CDR3 nucleotides read TGTGCCGGCAGTTATAGCGGGCCCTCCTACGAGCAGTACTTC. Translated: CAGSYSGPSYEQYF.

The genes are TRBV7-9 and TRBJ2-7; 10 bases align to TRBD1. V was clipped by 6 bases and J by 6 bases; unmatched bases: 5. CDR1 is SEHNR and CDR2 is FQNEAQ in the germline V gene (reference sequence). The CDR3 totals 13 residues. CDR3 protein: CASSTGTGVEQYF. The CDR3 region has the DNA TGTGCCAGCAGTACCGGGACAGGGGTCGAGCAGTACTTC.

This clonotype has at least ten counts. The genes are TRBV27 and TRBJ2-5, with TRBD2 matching over 16 bases. CDR3 size: 16 residues. Germline trimming cut 5 bases from V and 4 bases from J; bases unmatched to any gene: 4. Germline V CDR1 and CDR2: MNHEY, SMNVEV (reference sequence). Written as DNA, the CDR3 is TGTGCCAGCAGTATCGGGACTAGCGGGGGGGCAGAGACCCAGTACTTC. Its translation is CASSIGTSGGAETQYF.

This clonotype was observed at least ten times. The genes are TRBV20-1 and TRBJ1-1; D call uncertain. Germline V lookup: CDR1 DFQATT, CDR2 SNEGSKA (reference sequence). The ends were cut back, 3 bases at V and 1 base at J, with 9 bases in the middle. The CDR3 is made up of 13 amino acids. DNA of the CDR3: TGCAGTGCTAGCGGACCTTGGAACACTGAAGCTTTCTTT. Translated: CSASGPWNTEAFF.

This clonotype came up a few times. The rearrangement links TRBV5-1 to TRBJ2-1; a weak D match, TRBD2 (5 bases). The germline gives CDR1 SGHRS, CDR2 YFSETQ. The CDR3 contains 12 residues. With 4 bases removed from V and 8 bases from J, the gap between germline ends came to 10 bases. The CDR3 protein is CASSAPGDEQFF. Here the CDR3 DNA reads TGCGCCAGCAGCGCGCCCGGGGATGAGCAGTTCTTC. The full variable domain, completed using reference TRBV5-1 and TRBJ2-1, is KAGVTQTPRYLIKTRGQQVTLSCSPISGHRSVSWYQQTPGQGLQFLFEYFSETQRNKGNFPGRFSGRQFSNSRSEMNVSTLELGDSALYLCASSAPGDEQFFGPGTRLTVL.

In this sample, this clonotype turned up a few times. The chain is built from TRBV10-3 and TRBJ1-1, with D unresolved. The CDR3 has 13 residues. Germline values: CDR1 ENHRY, CDR2 SYGVKD. V lost 8 bases and J lost 11, with 21 bases in between. CDR3 sequence reads: CAILATDQNSAFF. CDR3 nucleotide sequence: TGTGCCATCTTGGCGACCGATCAGAATTCGGCTTTCTTT.

CDR3 residues: CATSGDVSGANVLTF. The DNA of the CDR3 is TGTGCCACCAGTGGGGACGTCTCTGGGGCCAACGTCCTGACTTTC. The genes are TRBV24-1 and TRBJ2-6; D possibly matches TRBD1 or TRBD2 (5 bases each). CDR3 size: 15 residues. Germline CDR1 and CDR2: KGHDR and SFDVKD. V was clipped by 5 bases and J by 0 bases, with 7 bases between them.